The present T cell receptor beta chain was sequenced within a study of control samples from healthy donors and cancer patients. Measured with immunoSEQ multiplex PCR; TCRdb has only the in-frame clones, and not every one. The sample has 100,000 to 150,000 clones, just under 90% seen once. The CDR3 spans 16 residues. Germline V gene sequence: CDR1 LGHDT, CDR2 YNNKEL (reference sequence). V was cut by 1 base and J by 6 bases, with 16 bases left in between. This clone showed up just once. This chain connects TRBV3-1 (or the pseudogene TRBV3-2) to TRBJ2-1; either TRBD1 or TRBD2 may supply D (5 bases each). This receptor was taken from a man aged 45-65 years with head and neck cancer. Sequencing input: PBMCs. The CDR3 DNA follows: TGTGCCAGCAGCCAAGTCGGGACGGAGACGGGCAATGAGCAGTTCTTC. Translating it yields CASSQVGTETGNEQFF.